One TCR beta chain is described in this entry. Using immunoSEQ multiplex PCR, the repertoire was profiled, and TCRdb retains in-frame clones only, with some absent. The sample gives some 180,000 clones, approximately 80% of which show up once; roughly 5% is in the top ten. The CDR3 length is 13 residues. The V end was cut by 6 bases, the J end by 6 bases, with 14 bases between. The germline CDR1 and CDR2 sequences are MDHEN and SYDVKM. This specimen comes from a study of blood T cell repertoires in COVID-19. About the study: Samples representing acute and convalescent COVID-19 were sourced from the United States, Italy and Spain.

Material for sequencing was PBMCs or T cells enriched from blood (not recorded which). This receptor was identified in a woman aged 55-75 years with acute COVID-19. V and J are TRBV28 and TRBJ1-2, with D possibly being TRBD1 (5 bases). CDR3 bases: TGTGCCAGCAGCCCCCCGTCCAGGGATGGCTACACCTTC. Translating gives CASSPPSRDGYTF.